The 14 T cell receptor beta chains given below trace back to one sample, sequenced in a study of early T cells in non-severe SARS-CoV-2 infection. MiXCR, run by TCRdb on the 5' RACE reads, gives a single entry per CDR3 protein. The repertoire holds 50,000 to 70,000 distinct CDR3 sequences, with approximately 8% as singletons. Sequencing input: whole blood. The receptor source for this set is an adult who was a healthcare worker with PCR-confirmed SARS-CoV-2 infection or an uninfected control (not recorded which).

This clonotype came up many times. This sequence joins TRBV5-1 and TRBJ2-3; TRBD1 matches 8 bases. From germline, CDR1 is SGHRS and CDR2 YFSETQ. The CDR3 loop spans 15 amino acids. V dropped 2 bases and J dropped 1; count of bases not matched to a gene: 3. In DNA, the CDR3 is TGCGCCAGCAGCTTCACGGGACAGGGCACAGATACGCAGTATTTT. Translation: CASSFTGQGTDTQYF.

This clonotype appeared many times. The V and J genes are TRBV7-9 and TRBJ2-5; tentatively, D is TRBD2 (6 bases). The CDR3 has 15 amino acids. Germline CDR1 SEHNR, CDR2 FQNEAQ (reference sequence). The V and J ends lost 6 bases and 5 bases respectively, with 19 bases between them. The CDR3 loop is CASRPGPGVWETQYF. The DNA of the CDR3 is TGTGCCAGCAGACCCGGGCCGGGAGTTTGGGAGACCCAGTACTTC.

This clonotype was detected ten times or more. The genes are TRBV20-1 and TRBJ2-7; 11 nucleotides line up with TRBD2. The CDR3 extends over 13 amino acids. CDR1 and CDR2 (germline): DFQATT, SNEGSKA (reference sequence). The trim removed 6 bases at V and 6 bases at J, leaving 7 bases unmatched. CDR3 coding DNA: TGCAGTGCCCCCGGGACTAGCGGCAGCGAGCAGTACTTC. Residues: CSAPGTSGSEQYF.

This clonotype was counted ten times or more. The chain combines TRBV7-6 with TRBJ2-3; TRBD2 is a possible D gene (5 bases). This CDR3 comprises 15 residues. Trimming took off 6 bases at V and 1 base at J, with 14 bases between the two ends. Germline assignment: CDR1 SGHVS and CDR2 FNYEAQ. The CDR3 DNA sequence: TGTGCCAGCAGACCGCGGGCTAGCCGCACAGATACGCAGTATTTT. Translated, it gives CASRPRASRTDTQYF.

This clonotype occurred a few times. V gene TRBV2 combines with J gene TRBJ1-3; possibly TRBD1 for D (5 bases). The CDR3 is made up of 13 amino acids. Germline CDR1 and CDR2: SNHLY and FYNNEI. Trimming took off 3 bases at V and 4 bases at J, with 7 bases between the two ends. This chain's CDR3 is CASSEGVGNTIYF. The CDR3 coding sequence is TGTGCCAGCAGTGAGGGGGTCGGAAACACCATATATTTT.

This clonotype was seen repeatedly, ten times or more. The genes are TRBV29-1 and TRBJ2-4; perhaps D is TRBD1 or TRBD2 (5 bases each). Germline CDR1 reads SQVTM; CDR2 reads ANQGSEA. Trimming left V 4 bases short and J 4 bases short, with 14 bases between. There are 14 residues in the CDR3. This chain's CDR3 is CSVVPSGTKNIQYF. For the CDR3, the DNA is TGCAGCGTTGTCCCATCGGGGACGAAAAACATTCAGTACTTC.

This clonotype is medium-sized in the sample. J is TRBJ2-7 and V is TRBV7-9, with D maybe TRBD2 (5 bases). The V and J ends lost 1 base and 4 bases respectively, with 14 bases between them. The CDR3 is made up of 15 amino acids. Germline CDR1 reads SEHNR; CDR2 reads FQNEAQ (reference sequence). The chain's CDR3 is CASSLGGALVYEQYF. Here the CDR3 DNA reads TGTGCCAGCAGCTTAGGGGGAGCCCTAGTTTACGAGCAGTACTTC.

The CDR3, as DNA: TGTGCCAGCAGCTTTGGACAGGGGACATCACCCCTCCACTTT. Amino acid sequence: CASSFGQGTSPLHF. The chain recombines TRBV5-4 with TRBJ1-6; 9 bases agree with TRBD1. The CDR3 is 14 amino acids. V dropped 2 bases and J dropped 10; count of bases not matched to a gene: 4. Germline-derived CDR1 and CDR2 are SGHNT and YYREEE (reference sequence).

This clonotype came up a few times. V usage is TRBV20-1 and J usage is TRBJ1-2; TRBD1 matches at 8 bases. Germline V gene data show CDR1 as DFQATT and CDR2 as SNEGSKA (reference sequence). The CDR3 is 15 amino acids. V lost 6 bases, J lost 3 bases, and 12 bases stayed unmatched. The DNA of the CDR3 is TGCAGTGCAAACCTCCGCAGGGGGCTAGACTATGGCTACACCTTC. Encoded protein: CSANLRRGLDYGYTF.

This clonotype was picked up a small number of times. The V gene is TRBV7-9, the J gene TRBJ2-1; 12 bases line up with TRBD2. Looked up from germline, CDR1 is SEHNR and CDR2 is FQNEAQ (reference sequence). This CDR3 comprises 15 residues. V was pared by 5 bases and J by 6 bases, with 5 bases of the junction left unmatched. The CDR3 nucleotides read TGTGCCAGCAGCCTAGGACTAGCGGGATCCAATGAGCAGTTCTTC. Its translation: CASSLGLAGSNEQFF. Filled out from reference TRBV7-9 and TRBJ2-1, the complete variable domain reads DTGVSQNPRHKITKRGQNVTFRCDPISEHNRLYWYRQTLGQGPEFLTYFQNEAQLEKSRLLSDRFSAERPKGSFSTLEIQRTEQGDSAMYLCASSLGLAGSNEQFFGPGTRLTVL.

This clonotype has a handful of counts. This may arise from a read error, as a much more abundant clone is one base away. V is TRBV28 and J is TRBJ1-2; D gene unclear. The CDR3 consists of 11 residues. Germline-derived CDR1 and CDR2 are MDHEN and SYDVKM. Trimming stripped 3 bases from V and 4 bases from J, with 3 bases between. CDR3 DNA sequence: TGTGCCAGCAGTTTTGCCTATGGCTACACCTTC. Amino acids: CASSFAYGYTF.

This clonotype was found a few times. The V call is TRBV6-6, the J call TRBJ2-7; D may match TRBD1 or TRBD2 (5 bases each). Germline CDR1 MNHNY, CDR2 SVGAGI (reference sequence). Trimming took off 8 bases at V and 2 bases at J, with 13 bases between the two ends. The CDR3 is made up of 13 amino acids. The CDR3 nucleotides read TGTGCCAGCCAAGGGGACCCTGCCTACGAGCAGTACTTC. Residues: CASQGDPAYEQYF.

The chain recombines TRBV2 with TRBJ2-7, with D maybe TRBD2 (6 bases). The CDR3 is 14 residues long. Trimming left V 6 bases short and J 4 bases short, with 16 bases between. The germline V gene encodes CDR1 SNHLY and CDR2 FYNNEI. DNA for the CDR3: TGTGCCAGCAGCCCTCAGGGAGGCCAGTACGAGCAGTACTTC. Protein: CASSPQGGQYEQYF.

The genes are TRBV2 and TRBJ1-2; 9 positions agree with TRBD1. The V segment lost 6 bases and the J segment 6 bases; nucleotides outside the gene matches: 2. CDR3 length equals 12 residues. The germline CDR1 and CDR2 sequences are SNHLY and FYNNEI. The CDR3 spells CASRDRGHGYTF. The DNA of the CDR3 is TGTGCCAGCAGGGACAGGGGCCATGGCTACACCTTC. The variable domain in full, completed from reference TRBV2 and TRBJ1-2, reads EPEVTQTPSHQVTQMGQEVILRCVPISNHLYFYWYRQILGQKVEFLVSFYNNEISEKSEIFDDQFSVERPDGSNFTLKIRSTKLEDSAMYFCASRDRGHGYTFGSGTRLTVV.